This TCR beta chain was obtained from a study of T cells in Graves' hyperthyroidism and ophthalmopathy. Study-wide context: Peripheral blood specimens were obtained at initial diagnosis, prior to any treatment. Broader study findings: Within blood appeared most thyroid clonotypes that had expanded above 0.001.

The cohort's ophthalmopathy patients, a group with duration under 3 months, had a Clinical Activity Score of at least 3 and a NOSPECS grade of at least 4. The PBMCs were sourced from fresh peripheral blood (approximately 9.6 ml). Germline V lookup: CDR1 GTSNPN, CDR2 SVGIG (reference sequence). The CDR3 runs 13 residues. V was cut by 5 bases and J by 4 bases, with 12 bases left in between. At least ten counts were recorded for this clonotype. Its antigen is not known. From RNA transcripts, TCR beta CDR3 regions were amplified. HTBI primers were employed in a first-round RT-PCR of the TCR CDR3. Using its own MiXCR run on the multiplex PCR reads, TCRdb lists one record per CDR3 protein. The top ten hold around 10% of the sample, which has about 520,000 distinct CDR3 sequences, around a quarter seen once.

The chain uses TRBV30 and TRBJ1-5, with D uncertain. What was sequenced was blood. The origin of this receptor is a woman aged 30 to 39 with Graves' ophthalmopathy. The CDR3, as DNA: TGTGCCTGGGGAAGGGAGGGAAATCAGCCCCAGCATTTT. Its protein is CAWGREGNQPQHF.